This T cell receptor (beta chain) was profiled in a study of shared clonotypes between healthy human individuals. Repertoires were generated with immunoSEQ multiplex PCR, while TCRdb's copy carries only in-frame clones and drops some. Of hundreds of thousands of clones detected, approximately 96% appear once; the ten largest clones hold about 0.12%. As defined, naive CD8 cells were CD45RO-negative and positively selected for CCR7, with terminally differentiated effector memory CD45RA+ cells excluded. The TCR comes from a woman in her twenties or thirties in good health. Sequenced material: naive CD8+ T cells sorted from blood.

CDR3 in DNA: TGTGCCAGCAGCTTGGGTGGGGTGGGTAATGAAAAACTGTTTTTT. Its protein product is CASSLGGVGNEKLFF. The chain recombines TRBV5-4 with TRBJ1-4; D is ambiguous. Germline-derived CDR1 and CDR2 are SGHNT and YYREEE (reference sequence). CDR3 size: 15 residues. The ends were cut back, 0 bases at V and 4 bases at J, with 10 bases in the middle. Supplemented by reference TRBV5-4 and TRBJ1-4, the full variable domain reads ETGVTQSPTHLIKTRGQQVTLRCSSQSGHNTVSWYQQALGQGPQFIFQYYREEENGRGNFPPRFSGLQFPNYSSELNVNALELDDSALYLCASSLGGVGNEKLFFGSGTQLSVL.